This T cell receptor beta chain was recorded in a study of cytomegalovirus exposure and HLA in healthy donors. General study findings and limits: Segments of the TCR beta V type were, in most cases, productive about 87% or about 30% of the time in an earlier analysis. Later on, an analysis tied 18,000 or so TCR beta sequences to HLA alleles at 0.05 false discovery rate. Researchers catalogued about 150 TCR beta chains as cytomegalovirus-associated.

Remarks on this clone: Its antigen is undetermined.

Both 60 Vbeta primers and 13 Jbeta primers went into the PCR. TCRdb keeps only in-frame clones here, not all; method: immunoSEQ multiplex PCR. Recorded for this sample: 100,000 to 150,000 clones. V lost 5 bases to trimming and J lost 6 bases; unmatched junction nucleotides: 13. Germline assignment: CDR1 MDHEN and CDR2 SYDVKM. The CDR3 runs 17 residues. Sequencing used PBMCs. The source of this sequence is a man between 18 and 29 years old in good health and CMV-seronegative. The rearrangement uses TRBV28 and TRBJ1-5; 10 nucleotides align to TRBD1. As DNA, the CDR3 is TGTGCCAGCAGTCCAAGGGCTGGGACAGGGGCAGGTCAGCCCCAGCATTTT. It codes for CASSPRAGTGAGQPQHF.